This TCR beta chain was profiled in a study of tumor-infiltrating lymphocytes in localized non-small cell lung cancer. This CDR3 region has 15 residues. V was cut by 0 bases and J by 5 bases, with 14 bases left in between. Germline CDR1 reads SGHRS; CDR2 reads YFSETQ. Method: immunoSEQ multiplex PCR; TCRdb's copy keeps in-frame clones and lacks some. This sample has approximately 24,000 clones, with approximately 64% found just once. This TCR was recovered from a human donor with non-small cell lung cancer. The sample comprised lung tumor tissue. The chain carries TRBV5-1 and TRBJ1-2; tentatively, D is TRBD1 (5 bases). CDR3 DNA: TGCGCCAGCAGCTTGGAGGGGCAGGGAGCGTATGGCTACACCTTC. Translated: CASSLEGQGAYGYTF. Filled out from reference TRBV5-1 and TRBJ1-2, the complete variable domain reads KAGVTQTPRYLIKTRGQQVTLSCSPISGHRSVSWYQQTPGQGLQFLFEYFSETQRNKGNFPGRFSGRQFSNSRSEMNVSTLELGDSALYLCASSLEGQGAYGYTFGSGTRLTVV.